Below are 23 T cell receptor beta chains sequenced from a single sample in a study of blood T cell repertoires in COVID-19. Sequencing was performed with immunoSEQ multiplex PCR; in TCRdb, only in-frame clones are kept and a portion is missing. The repertoire consists of a few hundred thousand clones, with 80% to 90% occurring once and the leading ten covering about 4.7%. Input material: PBMCs or T cells enriched from blood (not recorded which). These receptors were collected from a young man who had recovered from COVID-19.

The V gene is TRBV6-2 or TRBV6-3, the J gene TRBJ1-4; 7 bases map to TRBD1. Germline values: CDR1 MNHEY, CDR2 SVGEGT. The V gene end was trimmed by 5 bases and the J gene end by 3 bases; junction bases not matched to a gene: 3. The CDR3 contains 14 residues. The CDR3 loop reads CASSRDSSNEKLFF. DNA for the CDR3: TGTGCCAGCAGTCGGGACAGCTCTAATGAAAAACTGTTTTTT.

The rearrangement joins TRBV28 to TRBJ1-5; TRBD1 might be the D (5 bases). Trimming removed 3 bases from V and 2 bases from J, with 8 bases in between. The CDR3 spans 14 residues. CDR1 MDHEN and CDR2 SYDVKM come from the germline V gene. CDR3: CASSFFRGNQPQHF. CDR3 nucleotide sequence: TGTGCCAGCAGTTTTTTCAGGGGCAATCAGCCCCAGCATTTT. Together with reference TRBV28 and TRBJ1-5, the CDR3 gives the full variable domain: DVKVTQSSRYLVKRTGEKVFLECVQDMDHENMFWYRQDPGLGLRLIYFSYDVKMKEKGDIPEGYSVSREKKERFSLILESASTNQTSMYLCASSFFRGNQPQHFGDGTRLSIL.

The V gene is TRBV5-4, the J gene TRBJ2-3, with 8 bases that match TRBD1. The CDR3 totals 16 residues. Germline trimming cut 2 bases from V and 1 base from J; bases unmatched to any gene: 6. The germline CDR1 and CDR2 sequences are SGHNT and YYREEE (reference sequence). CDR3 region: CASSLGPGQGTDTQYF. In DNA form, the CDR3 reads TGTGCCAGCAGCTTAGGGCCGGGACAGGGCACAGATACGCAGTATTTT.

This chain joins TRBV27 and TRBJ2-3, with TRBD2 as a possible D gene (6 bases). The CDR3 spans 17 residues. Germline V gives CDR1 MNHEY, CDR2 SMNVEV (reference sequence). V lost 4 bases and J 2 bases, leaving 19 bases between the germline ends. CDR3 protein: CASSYKQTRIYTDTQYF. In DNA form, the CDR3 reads TGTGCCAGCAGTTACAAGCAGACTAGGATATACACAGATACGCAGTATTTT.

The chain carries TRBV6-5 and TRBJ1-2; weak D call: TRBD1 (6 bases). The CDR3 runs 13 residues. Germline V gene lookup returns CDR1 MNHEY and CDR2 SVGAGI. Trimming left V 11 bases short and J 0 bases short, with 13 bases between. CDR3 loop: CAALQGANYGYTF. DNA of the CDR3: TGTGCCGCCTTACAGGGAGCTAACTATGGCTACACCTTC.

The chain is built from TRBV14 and TRBJ2-5; 12 bases align to TRBD2. Germline loops: CDR1 SGHDN, CDR2 FVKESK. The CDR3 loop spans 16 amino acids. V was clipped by 4 bases and J by 4 bases; unmatched bases: 7. In nucleotides, the CDR3 is TGTGCCAGCAGCCGTGGACTAGCGGGGCCCGGAGAGACCCAGTACTTC. Encoded protein: CASSRGLAGPGETQYF.

The rearrangement uses TRBV7-9 and TRBJ2-5, with a weak D call TRBD1 (6 bases). V lost 1 base and J lost 5, with 23 bases in between. Germline lookup yields CDR1 SEHNR and CDR2 FQNEAQ (reference sequence). This CDR3 contains 18 residues. In nucleotides, the CDR3 is TGTGCCAGCAGCTTAGGAAGTCTCGGGAACAGGGAGCAGGAGACCCAGTACTTC. Protein sequence: CASSLGSLGNREQETQYF. The full variable domain, with the rest looked up from reference TRBV7-9 and TRBJ2-5, is DTGVSQNPRHKITKRGQNVTFRCDPISEHNRLYWYRQTLGQGPEFLTYFQNEAQLEKSRLLSDRFSAERPKGSFSTLEIQRTEQGDSAMYLCASSLGSLGNREQETQYFGPGTRLLVL.

This clone was found once. CDR3 in DNA: TGTGCCAGCAGTAACCGAGGTAGAGCGGGCGAAAAACTGTTTTTT. It encodes CASSNRGRAGEKLFF. The J gene is TRBJ1-4, the V gene TRBV28; D is uncertain. In germline, CDR1 is MDHEN, CDR2 SYDVKM. CDR3 length: 15 residues. V was pared by 5 bases and J by 8 bases, with 18 bases between.

This chain joins TRBV27 and TRBJ2-3; TRBD2 aligns across 10 bases. With 3 bases clipped from V and 1 base from J, the junction kept 4 bases outside the gene matches. The CDR3 length is 16 residues. CDR1 is MNHEY and CDR2 is SMNVEV in the germline V gene (reference sequence). The CDR3 spells CASSFPSGGGTDTQYF. The CDR3 region has the DNA TGTGCCAGCAGTTTCCCAAGCGGGGGGGGCACAGATACGCAGTATTTT.

The chain has TRBV5-1 and TRBJ2-7; 9 bases agree with TRBD1. The CDR3 is 14 amino acids. Germline-derived CDR1 and CDR2 are SGHRS and YFSETQ. Trimming cost V 4 bases and J 5 bases; bases outside gene matches: 7. CDR3 nucleotides: TGCGCCAGCAGCCACGGACAGGGGAGGCACGAGCAGTACTTC. It encodes CASSHGQGRHEQYF.

The genes are TRBV9 and TRBJ2-6; D might be TRBD1 (6 bases). Germline V gives CDR1 SGDLS, CDR2 YYNGEE. Trimming shortened V by 0 bases and J by 0 bases, and 10 bases separated the two germline ends. CDR3 length: 17 residues. In nucleotides, the CDR3 is TGTGCCAGCAGCGTAGCAGGGGCCCGCTCTGGGGCCAACGTCCTGACTTTC. Its protein is CASSVAGARSGANVLTF. Full variable domain (remainder filled in from reference TRBV9 and TRBJ2-6): DSGVTQTPKHLITATGQRVTLRCSPRSGDLSVYWYQQSLDQGLQFLIQYYNGEERAKGNILERFSAQQFPDLHSELNLSSLELGDSALYFCASSVAGARSGANVLTFGAGSRLTVL.

The chain recombines TRBV3-1 (or the pseudogene TRBV3-2) with TRBJ1-3; no clear D. Germline CDR1 and CDR2: LGHDT and YNNKEL (reference sequence). The CDR3 runs 12 residues. The V and J ends lost 2 bases and 4 bases respectively, with 3 bases between them. CDR3 residues: CASSQSGNTIYF. The CDR3 DNA sequence: TGTGCCAGCAGCCAAAGCGGAAACACCATATATTTT.

This clone has ten or more counts. The rearrangement links TRBV4-2 to TRBJ2-2; 10 bases line up with TRBD1. The length of the CDR3 is 16 residues. Germline V gene sequence: CDR1 LGHNA, CDR2 YNFKEQ. The ends lost 4 bases at V and 0 bases at J; junction bases unmatched: 2. As DNA, the CDR3 is TGTGCCAGCAGCCCCGGACAGGGGGCGAACACCGGGGAGCTGTTTTTT. Its translation: CASSPGQGANTGELFF.

This clone was detected once. The chain has TRBV10-3 and TRBJ2-7, with a possible D match to TRBD1 (6 bases). Per germline, CDR1 ENHRY and CDR2 SYGVKD. The V and J ends lost 3 bases and 1 base respectively, with 13 bases between them. This CDR3 has 15 residues. This chain's CDR3 is CAISEGPRGSYEQYF. The CDR3 DNA is TGTGCCATCAGTGAAGGGCCGAGGGGGTCCTACGAGCAGTACTTC.

This sequence joins TRBV18 and TRBJ1-6, with unresolved D. V shed 2 bases and J shed 8 bases, with 7 bases lying between them. The CDR3 consists of 13 residues. Germline loops: CDR1 KGHSH, CDR2 LQKENI. CDR3 in amino acids: CASSPSVDSPLHF. CDR3 in DNA: TGTGCCAGCTCACCAAGCGTGGATTCACCCCTCCACTTT.

This clone has only a few counts. The V call is TRBV5-4, the J call TRBJ1-1; no firm D call. The CDR3 has 15 residues. The germline CDR1 and CDR2 sequences are SGHNT and YYREEE (reference sequence). The ends were cut back, 4 bases at V and 3 bases at J, with 16 bases in the middle. CDR3 DNA: TGTGCCAGCAGCCGTTCGGCCTGGCAGGACACTGAAGCTTTCTTT. It translates to CASSRSAWQDTEAFF. The full variable domain, its missing parts supplied by reference TRBV5-4 and TRBJ1-1, is ETGVTQSPTHLIKTRGQQVTLRCSSQSGHNTVSWYQQALGQGPQFIFQYYREEENGRGNFPPRFSGLQFPNYSSELNVNALELDDSALYLCASSRSAWQDTEAFFGQGTRLTVV.

CDR3 sequence: CASSTRTSGETQYF. The CDR3 DNA follows: TGTGCCAGCAGCACCCGGACTAGCGGAGAGACCCAGTACTTC. The chain employs TRBV7-9 and TRBJ2-5; 10 bases are shared with TRBD2. The CDR3 is made up of 14 amino acids. Trimming cost V 5 bases and J 4 bases; bases outside gene matches: 4. In germline, CDR1 is SEHNR, CDR2 FQNEAQ (reference sequence).

The rearrangement joins TRBV7-9 to TRBJ1-2; a possible D gene is TRBD1 (5 bases). The CDR3 contains 13 residues. Trimming left V 11 bases short and J 7 bases short, with 20 bases between. Germline-derived CDR1 and CDR2 are SEHNR and FQNEAQ (reference sequence). This CDR3 reads CAGSREEGVGYTF. The CDR3 DNA is TGTGCCGGATCACGAGAGGAAGGGGTTGGCTACACCTTC.

This clone was found a few times. This chain connects TRBV4-1 to TRBJ2-7; possible D gene TRBD1, 6 bases. The CDR3 extends over 15 amino acids. V lost 3 bases and J 2 bases, leaving 14 bases between the germline ends. The germline gives CDR1 MGHRA, CDR2 YSYEKL. In DNA form, the CDR3 reads TGCGCCAGCAGCCAGTATTTACAGGGAACCTACGAGCAGTACTTC. Amino acids: CASSQYLQGTYEQYF.

This clone was observed once. For the CDR3, the DNA is TGTGCCAGCAGCTTGGCCCCTTATAATTCACCCCTCCACTTT. This codes for CASSLAPYNSPLHF. The chain uses TRBV7-9 and TRBJ1-6, with D hard to call. The CDR3 is 14 amino acids. Trimming took 3 bases from V and 4 from J, leaving 7 bases between them. Germline values: CDR1 SEHNR, CDR2 FQNEAQ (reference sequence).

The chain joins TRBV15 to TRBJ2-7, with TRBD2 matching 14 bases. Losses at the gene ends were 1 base for V and 0 bases for J; bases not matched to a gene: 8. The germline V gene has CDR1 LNHNV and CDR2 YYDKDF (reference sequence). This CDR3 comprises 19 residues. CDR3 loop: CATSRGGTSGGPSSYEQYF. The CDR3 DNA sequence: TGTGCCACCAGCAGAGGAGGGACTAGCGGGGGCCCGAGCTCCTACGAGCAGTACTTC. The entire variable domain, with the rest obtained from reference TRBV15 and TRBJ2-7, is as follows: DAMVIQNPRYQVTQFGKPVTLSCSQTLNHNVMYWYQQKSSQAPKLLFHYYDKDFNNEADTPDNFQSRRPNTSFCFLDIRSPGLGDTAMYLCATSRGGTSGGPSSYEQYFGPGTRLTVT.

The rearrangement uses TRBV10-3 and TRBJ2-7, with 9 bases aligning to TRBD1. This CDR3 is built from 13 residues. V was pared by 8 bases and J by 5 bases, with 7 bases of the junction left unmatched. CDR1 and CDR2 from the germline V gene are ENHRY and SYGVKD. The CDR3 sequence is CAIGTGTGNEQYF. For the CDR3, the DNA is TGTGCCATCGGGACCGGGACAGGGAACGAGCAGTACTTC.

The genes are TRBV28 and TRBJ1-1; TRBD1 might be the D (5 bases). Germline assignment: CDR1 MDHEN and CDR2 SYDVKM. The CDR3 sequence is 14 residues long. Trimming pared 3 bases from V and 11 bases from J, leaving 19 bases between. CDR3 protein: CASSLMDGPGMAFF. CDR3 nucleotide sequence: TGTGCCAGCAGTTTGATGGATGGGCCAGGGATGGCTTTCTTT.